This T cell receptor (beta chain) was found in a study of monozygotic twins with inflammatory bowel disease. TCRdb reprocessed the 5' RACE reads and keeps a single row for each CDR3 protein, giving no DNA. The sample yields 420,000 or so distinct CDR3 sequences, of which the top ten take up 2.4%. Germline-derived CDR1 and CDR2 are SGHDN and FVKESK. This CDR3 contains 17 residues. J is TRBJ2-7 and V is TRBV14; the TCRdb D gene call, TRBD2, has no DNA to confirm it. This receptor was taken from a human donor with ulcerative colitis or Crohn's disease, or a healthy co-twin of an affected twin (not recorded which). The material sequenced was blood. This CDR3 reads CASSHVGRSSYFDEQYF.